The following is a TCR beta chain sequence with its context. The data belong to a study of shared clonotypes between healthy human individuals. Trimming stripped 2 bases from V and 6 bases from J, with 13 bases between. The germline V gene has CDR1 MNHEY and CDR2 SVGAGI. The CDR3 loop spans 15 amino acids. Measured with immunoSEQ multiplex PCR; TCRdb has only the in-frame clones, and not every one. The repertoire holds some 2,000,000 clones, approximately 94% seen once, with 0.1% to 0.15% in the top ten. The gene calls are TRBV6-5 and TRBJ2-2, with TRBD2 as a possible D gene (5 bases). This receptor was identified in a man between 18 and 29 years old in good health. The sequenced sample was naive CD4+ T cells sorted from blood. Subset meaning: CD45RA+ positively selected. Here the CDR3 DNA reads TGTGCCAGCAGTTACCTTTTGGCTAGCCCCGGGGAGCTGTTTTTT. Amino acids: CASSYLLASPGELFF.